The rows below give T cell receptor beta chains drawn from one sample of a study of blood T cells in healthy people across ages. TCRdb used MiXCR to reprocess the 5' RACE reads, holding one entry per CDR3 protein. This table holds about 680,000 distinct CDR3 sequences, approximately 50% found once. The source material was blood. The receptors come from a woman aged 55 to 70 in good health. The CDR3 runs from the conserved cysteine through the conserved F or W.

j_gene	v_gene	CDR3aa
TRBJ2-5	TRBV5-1	CASSADLQETQYF
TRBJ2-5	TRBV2	CASSPGLASGQETQYF
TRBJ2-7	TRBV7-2	CASSSGPPYEQYF
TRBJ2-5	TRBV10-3	CAISGSRRKEEQYF
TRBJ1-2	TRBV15	CATSRDPNVGGYTF
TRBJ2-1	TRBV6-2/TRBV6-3	CASSQLAGRDEQFF
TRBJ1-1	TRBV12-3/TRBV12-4	CASSYRANTEAFF
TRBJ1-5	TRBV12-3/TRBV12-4	CASSLGGQGAQHF
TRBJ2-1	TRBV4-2	CASSQEWYNEQFF
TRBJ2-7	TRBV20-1	CSAKALFGGKVSYEQYF
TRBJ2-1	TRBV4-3	CASSLGGPGSYNEQFF
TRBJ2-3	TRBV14	CASSQEGEYTDTQYF
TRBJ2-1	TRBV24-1	CATSDVSGGRNEQFF
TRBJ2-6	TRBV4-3	CASSRVTGANVLTF
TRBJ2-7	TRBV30	CAWSDGAGQYF
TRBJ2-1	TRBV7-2	CASSLLGVASNEQFF
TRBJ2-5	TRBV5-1	CASTDPGTGYNEQYF
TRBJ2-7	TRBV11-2	CASSLYGGQAYEQYF
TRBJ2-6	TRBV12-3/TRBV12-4	CASSFGSGANVLTF
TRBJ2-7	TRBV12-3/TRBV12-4	CASSPNPGEQYF
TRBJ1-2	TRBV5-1	CASSSTDANYGYTF
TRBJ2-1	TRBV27	CASSYGGSLYNEQFF
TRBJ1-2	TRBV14	CASSQDERYYGYTF
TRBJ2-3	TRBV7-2	CASSFSLAGVVTQYF
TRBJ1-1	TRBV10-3	CAIRGTDISDTEAFF
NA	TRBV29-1	CSGSRLSAYNEQYF
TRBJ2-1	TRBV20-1	CSADVAGVRYEQFF
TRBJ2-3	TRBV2	CASSGERSTDTQYF
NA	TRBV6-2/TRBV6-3	CASSFGLAGGRTYEQYF
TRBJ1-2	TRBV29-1	CSVVSPGDEGYTF
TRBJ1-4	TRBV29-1	CSVEDTGDNEKLFF
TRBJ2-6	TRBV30	CAWTGGSGANVLTF
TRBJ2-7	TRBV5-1	CASSLRQGSSYEQYF
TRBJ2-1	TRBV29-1	CSVAGPIYNEQFF
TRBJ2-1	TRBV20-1	CSAGTDSGVLNYNEQFF
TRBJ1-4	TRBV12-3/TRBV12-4	CASQRPGLSREKLFF
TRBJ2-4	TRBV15	CATSRERGTGDLNIQYF
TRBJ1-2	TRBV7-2	CASSSSGHGAGGYTF
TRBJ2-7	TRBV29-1	CSVAANPGTVSYEQYF
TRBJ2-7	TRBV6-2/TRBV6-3	CASSYSPGGYEQYF
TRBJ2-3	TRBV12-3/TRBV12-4	CASSFSGTDTQYF
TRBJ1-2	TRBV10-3	CAISESYGEDTF
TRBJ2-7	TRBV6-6	CASSFQGPYEQYF
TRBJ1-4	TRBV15	CATSRGGNEKLFF
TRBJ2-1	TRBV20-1	CSARTNEGHSYNEQFF
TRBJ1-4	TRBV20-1	CSTMNSTNEKLFF
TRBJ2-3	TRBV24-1	CATMGIAGSTDTQYF
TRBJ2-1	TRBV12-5	CASGLGTDYNEQFF
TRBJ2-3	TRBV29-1	CSVELAGNTDTQYF
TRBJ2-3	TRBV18	CASSLGQLDTQYF
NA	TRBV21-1	CASSKTGGLYEQYF
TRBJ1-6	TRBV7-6	CASSWLRDSNSPLHF
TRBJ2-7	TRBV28	CASSSDRDPSSYEQYF
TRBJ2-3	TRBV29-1	CSVEDRSVATDTQYF
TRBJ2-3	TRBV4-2	CASSQDPLAGGETATQYF
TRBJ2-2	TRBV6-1	CASSLSFIDGELFF
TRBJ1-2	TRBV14	CASSPAQGLGYGYTF